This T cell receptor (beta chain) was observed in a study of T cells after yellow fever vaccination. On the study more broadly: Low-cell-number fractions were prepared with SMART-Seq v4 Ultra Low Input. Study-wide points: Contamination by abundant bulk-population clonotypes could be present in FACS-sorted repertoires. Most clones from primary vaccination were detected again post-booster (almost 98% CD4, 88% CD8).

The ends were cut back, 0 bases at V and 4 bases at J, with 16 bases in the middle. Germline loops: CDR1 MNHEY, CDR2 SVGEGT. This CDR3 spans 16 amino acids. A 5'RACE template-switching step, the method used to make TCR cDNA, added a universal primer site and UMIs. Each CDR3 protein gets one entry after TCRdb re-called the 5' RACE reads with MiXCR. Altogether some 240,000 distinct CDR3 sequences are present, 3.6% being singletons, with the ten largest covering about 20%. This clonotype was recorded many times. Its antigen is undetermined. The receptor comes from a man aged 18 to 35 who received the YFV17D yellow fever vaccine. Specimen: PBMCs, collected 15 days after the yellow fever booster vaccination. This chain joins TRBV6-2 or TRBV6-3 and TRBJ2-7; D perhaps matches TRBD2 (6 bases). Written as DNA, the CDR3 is TGTGCCAGCAGTTACTCTCTCGGAGGGAGCTATTACGAGCAGTACTTC. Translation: CASSYSLGGSYYEQYF.